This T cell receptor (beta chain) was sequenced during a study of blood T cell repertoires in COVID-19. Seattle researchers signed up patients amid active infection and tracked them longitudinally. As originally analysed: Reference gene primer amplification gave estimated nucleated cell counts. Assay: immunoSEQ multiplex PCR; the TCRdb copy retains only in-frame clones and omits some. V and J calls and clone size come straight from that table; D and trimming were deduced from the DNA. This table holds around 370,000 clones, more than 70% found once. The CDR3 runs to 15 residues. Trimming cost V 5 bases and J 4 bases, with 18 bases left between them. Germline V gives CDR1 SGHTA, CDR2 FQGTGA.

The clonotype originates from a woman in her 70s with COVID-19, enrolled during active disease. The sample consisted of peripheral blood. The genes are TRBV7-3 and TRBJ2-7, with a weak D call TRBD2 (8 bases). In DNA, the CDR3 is TGTGCCAGCAGCCTCGGGGGGGACAGCTGGTACGAGCAGTACTTC. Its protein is CASSLGGDSWYEQYF.